What follows are 17 T cell receptor beta chains derived from one specimen sequenced in a study of blood T cell repertoires in COVID-19. Clones were sequenced by immunoSEQ multiplex PCR, and TCRdb holds only the in-frame ones, with some missing. The sample includes around 300,000 clones, roughly 86% of them seen just once. What was sequenced was PBMCs or T cells enriched from blood (not recorded which). These receptors originate from a woman in her twenties or thirties who had recovered from COVID-19.

The chain combines TRBV11-2 with TRBJ2-7, with 11 bases lining up with TRBD2. This CDR3 contains 16 residues. V was clipped by 2 bases and J by 6 bases; unmatched bases: 9. Germline V lookup: CDR1 SGHAT, CDR2 FQNNGV. The CDR3 reads CASSLILAGGPPEQYF. The CDR3 region has the DNA TGTGCCAGCAGCTTAATCTTAGCGGGAGGGCCTCCCGAGCAGTACTTC. The variable domain in full, with the rest retrieved from reference TRBV11-2 and TRBJ2-7, is EAGVAQSPRYKIIEKRQSVAFWCNPISGHATLYWYQQILGQGPKLLIQFQNNGVVDDSQLPKDRFSAERLKGVDSTLKIQPAKLEDSAVYLCASSLILAGGPPEQYFGPGTRLTVT.

The rearrangement joins TRBV5-8 to TRBJ1-4; 10 bases align to TRBD1. V dropped 4 bases and J dropped 5; count of bases not matched to a gene: 8. Germline V gene data show CDR1 as SGHTS and CDR2 as YDEGEE. The CDR3 spans 16 residues. This CDR3 is CASSRGTGDQNEKLFF. The CDR3 nucleotides are TGTGCCAGCAGCCGAGGGACAGGGGATCAAAATGAAAAACTGTTTTTT.

This clone has only one observation. The V and J genes are TRBV27 and TRBJ1-1; D perhaps matches TRBD1 (6 bases). Trimming shortened V by 10 bases and J by 1 base, and 16 bases separated the two germline ends. Germline V CDR1 and CDR2: MNHEY, SMNVEV (reference sequence). This CDR3 contains 14 residues. CDR3 protein: CATAMGARNTEAFF. For the CDR3, the DNA is TGTGCCACAGCAATGGGGGCTCGGAACACTGAAGCTTTCTTT.

The chain couples TRBV7-8 to TRBJ1-1; possible D gene TRBD1, 5 bases. There are 13 residues in the CDR3. The V and J ends lost 4 bases and 2 bases respectively, with 8 bases between them. Germline V CDR1 and CDR2: SGHVS, FQNEAQ. The CDR3 nucleotides read TGTGCCAGCAGCTCACAGGCTAACACTGAAGCTTTCTTT. This gives the protein CASSSQANTEAFF.

The chain carries TRBV9 and TRBJ1-2; D might be TRBD1 (5 bases). Trimming removed 0 bases from V and 0 bases from J, with 9 bases in between. The V gene's germline CDR1 is SGDLS and CDR2 YYNGEE. The CDR3 runs 15 residues. The CDR3 DNA is TGTGCCAGCAGCGTAGCGCAGGGCTCTAACTATGGCTACACCTTC. Protein: CASSVAQGSNYGYTF. Supplemented by reference TRBV9 and TRBJ1-2, the full variable domain reads DSGVTQTPKHLITATGQRVTLRCSPRSGDLSVYWYQQSLDQGLQFLIQYYNGEERAKGNILERFSAQQFPDLHSELNLSSLELGDSALYFCASSVAQGSNYGYTFGSGTRLTVV.

The V call is TRBV9, the J call TRBJ1-6; unclear D gene. With 4 bases removed from V and 6 bases from J, the gap between germline ends came to 11 bases. Looked up from germline, CDR1 is SGDLS and CDR2 is YYNGEE. The CDR3 loop spans 14 amino acids. CDR3 DNA: TGTGCCAGCAGCCTCACCGGTCTTAATTCACCCCTCCACTTT. This encodes CASSLTGLNSPLHF.

The V and J genes are TRBV2 and TRBJ1-6; 8 bases agree with TRBD1. There are 15 residues in the CDR3. Germline CDR1 reads SNHLY; CDR2 reads FYNNEI. Trimming cost V 6 bases and J 3 bases; bases outside gene matches: 4. CDR3 residues: CASSRGQGYNSPLHF. CDR3 sequence (DNA): TGTGCCAGCAGCCGCGGACAGGGCTATAATTCACCCCTCCACTTT.

The rearrangement uses TRBV24-1 and TRBJ1-5, with 10 bases fitting TRBD1. The CDR3 has 17 residues. Germline V gene data show CDR1 as KGHDR and CDR2 as SFDVKD. Trimming took 8 bases from V and 2 from J; bases not matched to a gene: 11. The CDR3 sequence is CATTSTGGLFGNQPQHF. CDR3 nucleotides: TGTGCCACCACCTCGACAGGGGGCCTATTTGGCAATCAGCCCCAGCATTTT.

This clone was picked up one time. The CDR3 loop reads CATSDPSGPGGTQYF. In DNA form, the CDR3 reads TGTGCCACCAGTGATCCCAGCGGACCCGGGGGTACGCAGTATTTT. The V and J genes are TRBV24-1 and TRBJ2-3; possibly TRBD2 for D (6 bases). V lost 3 bases, J lost 8 bases, and 17 bases lay in between. The CDR3 sequence is 15 residues long. Per germline, CDR1 KGHDR and CDR2 SFDVKD.

This clone was seen just once. The rearrangement joins TRBV10-3 to TRBJ1-1, with TRBD1 matching over 8 bases. The CDR3 has 13 amino acids. The germline gives CDR1 ENHRY, CDR2 SYGVKD. V lost 11 bases, J lost 0 bases, and 5 bases stayed unmatched. The CDR3 region is CAVDRGLNTEAFF. Here the CDR3 DNA reads TGTGCCGTTGACAGGGGACTGAACACTGAAGCTTTCTTT.

CDR3 DNA: TGCGCCAGCAGCCATGGGACAACTGGAAGATATGGCTACACCTTC. The encoded protein is CASSHGTTGRYGYTF. The chain links TRBV4-3 to TRBJ1-2; D perhaps matches TRBD1 (6 bases). CDR3 size: 15 residues. CDR1 and CDR2 from the germline V gene are LGHNA and YSLEER. V lost 3 bases, J lost 5 bases, and 16 bases lay in between.

V usage is TRBV19 and J usage is TRBJ2-3; 9 bases map to TRBD1. The germline V gene encodes CDR1 LNHDA and CDR2 SQIVND (reference sequence). CDR3 length: 17 residues. V dropped 4 bases and J dropped 1; count of bases not matched to a gene: 9. This chain's CDR3 is CASSTPLQGAGTDTQYF. CDR3 nucleotide sequence: TGTGCCAGTAGTACACCTTTACAGGGGGCAGGCACAGATACGCAGTATTTT.

The V and J genes are TRBV30 and TRBJ1-1; a possible D gene is TRBD1 (5 bases). CDR3 length: 19 amino acids. Per the germline V gene, CDR1 is GTSNPN and CDR2 is SVGIG (reference sequence). With 0 bases removed from V and 0 bases from J, the gap between germline ends came to 23 bases. The CDR3 region has the DNA TGTGCCTGGAGTGTACGGAGCCCCTCAGGGATCTTTATGAACACTGAAGCTTTCTTT. It specifies CAWSVRSPSGIFMNTEAFF.

The chain employs TRBV6-5 and TRBJ1-6; possible D gene TRBD1, 5 bases. Germline loops: CDR1 MNHEY, CDR2 SVGAGI. The CDR3 totals 12 residues. V lost 8 bases and J 8 bases, leaving 10 bases between the germline ends. The CDR3 here is CASGAHDSPLHF. CDR3 bases: TGTGCCAGCGGGGCCCACGATTCACCCCTCCACTTT.

The chain links TRBV28 to TRBJ2-1; TRBD2 agrees at 12 bases. This CDR3 region has 16 residues. Looked up from germline, CDR1 is MDHEN and CDR2 is SYDVKM. J lost 4 bases, V lost 6 bases, and 7 bases had no gene match. The CDR3 loop reads CASRGGLAGPYNEQFF. As DNA, the CDR3 is TGTGCCAGCAGGGGGGGACTAGCGGGCCCTTACAATGAGCAGTTCTTC. Drawing the rest from reference TRBV28 and TRBJ2-1, the complete variable domain is DVKVTQSSRYLVKRTGEKVFLECVQDMDHENMFWYRQDPGLGLRLIYFSYDVKMKEKGDIPEGYSVSREKKERFSLILESASTNQTSMYLCASRGGLAGPYNEQFFGPGTRLTVL.

V is TRBV7-9 and J is TRBJ2-5; D call uncertain. Germline values: CDR1 SEHNR, CDR2 FQNEAQ (reference sequence). The CDR3 has 13 residues. V lost 4 bases, J lost 0 bases, and 6 bases lay in between. Here the CDR3 DNA reads TGTGCCAGCAGCTCGAGTTACCAAGAGACCCAGTACTTC. Translation gives CASSSSYQETQYF.

The rearrangement links TRBV6-5 to TRBJ1-2; 8 bases fit TRBD1. The CDR3 runs to 14 residues. V was pared by 5 bases and J by 4 bases, with 6 bases of the junction left unmatched. Germline-derived CDR1 and CDR2 are MNHEY and SVGAGI. CDR3 sequence reads: CASSPGTGFYGYTF. The CDR3 DNA is TGTGCCAGCAGTCCCGGGACAGGTTTCTATGGCTACACCTTC.